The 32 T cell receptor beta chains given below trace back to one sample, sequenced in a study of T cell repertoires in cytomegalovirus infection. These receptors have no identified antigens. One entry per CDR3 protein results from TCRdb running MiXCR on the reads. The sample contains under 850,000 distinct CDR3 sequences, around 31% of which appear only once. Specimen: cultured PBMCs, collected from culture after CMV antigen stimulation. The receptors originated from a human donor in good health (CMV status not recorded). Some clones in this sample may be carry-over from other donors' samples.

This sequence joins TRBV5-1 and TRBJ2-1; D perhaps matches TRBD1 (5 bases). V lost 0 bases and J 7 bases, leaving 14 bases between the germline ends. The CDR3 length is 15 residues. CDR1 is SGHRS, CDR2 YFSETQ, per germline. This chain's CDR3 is CASSLAVTAGNEQFF. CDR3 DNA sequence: TGCGCCAGCAGCTTGGCCGTAACGGCAGGGAATGAGCAGTTCTTC.

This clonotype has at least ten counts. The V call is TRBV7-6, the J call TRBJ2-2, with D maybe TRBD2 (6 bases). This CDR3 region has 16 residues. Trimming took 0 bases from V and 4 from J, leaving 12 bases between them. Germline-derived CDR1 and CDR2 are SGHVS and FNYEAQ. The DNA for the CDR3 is TGTGCCAGCAGCTTAGCGGGGGGACTGATCACCGGGGAGCTGTTTTTT. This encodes CASSLAGGLITGELFF.

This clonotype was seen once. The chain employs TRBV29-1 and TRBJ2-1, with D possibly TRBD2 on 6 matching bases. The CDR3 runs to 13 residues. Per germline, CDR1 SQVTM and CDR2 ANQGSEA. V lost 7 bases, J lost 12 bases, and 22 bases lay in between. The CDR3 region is CSAGTLPTMRQFF. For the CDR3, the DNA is TGCAGCGCCGGGACTCTCCCTACAATGAGGCAGTTCTTC.

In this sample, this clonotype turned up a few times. For the CDR3, the DNA is TGTGCCAGCAGCCCCGCGGGACTAGTCCGTAATACGCAGTATTTT. Residues: CASSPAGLVRNTQYF. The chain combines TRBV6-2 or TRBV6-3 with TRBJ2-3, with 8 nucleotides matching TRBD2. The germline gives CDR1 MNHEY, CDR2 SVGEGT. The V segment lost 6 bases and the J segment 7 bases; nucleotides outside the gene matches: 12. The CDR3 loop spans 15 amino acids.

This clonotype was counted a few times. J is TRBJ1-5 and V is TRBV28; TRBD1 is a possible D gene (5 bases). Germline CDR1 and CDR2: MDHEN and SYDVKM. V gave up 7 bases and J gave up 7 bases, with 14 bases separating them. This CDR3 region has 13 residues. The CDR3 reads CASTHSRGQPQHF. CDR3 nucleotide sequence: TGTGCCAGCACCCATTCGCGGGGGCAGCCCCAGCATTTT.

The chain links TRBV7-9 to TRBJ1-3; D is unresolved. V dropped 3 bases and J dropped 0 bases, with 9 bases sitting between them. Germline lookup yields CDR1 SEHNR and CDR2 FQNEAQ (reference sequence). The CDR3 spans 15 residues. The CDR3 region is CASSFLQSSGNTIYF. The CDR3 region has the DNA TGTGCCAGCAGCTTCCTACAGAGCTCTGGAAACACCATATATTTT.

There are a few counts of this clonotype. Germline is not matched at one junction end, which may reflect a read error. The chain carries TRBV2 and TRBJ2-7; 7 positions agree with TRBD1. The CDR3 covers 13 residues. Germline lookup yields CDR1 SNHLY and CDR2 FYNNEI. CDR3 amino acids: CASSKESRDRLIF. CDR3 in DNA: TGTGCCAGCAGTAAGGAGAGCCGGGACAGATTAATTTTC.

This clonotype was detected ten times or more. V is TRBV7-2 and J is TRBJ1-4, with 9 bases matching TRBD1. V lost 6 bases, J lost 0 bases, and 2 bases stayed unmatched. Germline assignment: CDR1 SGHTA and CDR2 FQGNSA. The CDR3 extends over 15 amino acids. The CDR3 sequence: CASRRDRATNEKLFF. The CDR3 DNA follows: TGTGCCAGCAGACGGGACAGGGCAACTAATGAAAAACTGTTTTTT. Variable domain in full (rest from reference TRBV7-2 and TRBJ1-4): GAGVSQSPSNKVTEKGKDVELRCDPISGHTALYWYRQSLGQGLEFLIYFQGNSAPDKSGLPSDRFSAERTGGSVSTLTIQRTQQEDSAVYLCASRRDRATNEKLFFGSGTQLSVL.

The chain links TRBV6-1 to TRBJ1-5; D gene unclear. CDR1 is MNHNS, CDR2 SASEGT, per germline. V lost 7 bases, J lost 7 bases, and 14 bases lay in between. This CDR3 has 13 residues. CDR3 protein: CASTVSGDQPQHF. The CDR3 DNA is TGTGCCAGCACGGTCTCAGGTGACCAGCCCCAGCATTTT.

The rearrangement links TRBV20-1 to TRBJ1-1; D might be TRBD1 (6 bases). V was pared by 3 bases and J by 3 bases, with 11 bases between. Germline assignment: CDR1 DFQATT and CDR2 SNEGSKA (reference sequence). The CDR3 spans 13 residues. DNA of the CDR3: TGCAGTGCTAGTTCCCCAGGGGACACTGAAGCTTTCTTT. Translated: CSASSPGDTEAFF.

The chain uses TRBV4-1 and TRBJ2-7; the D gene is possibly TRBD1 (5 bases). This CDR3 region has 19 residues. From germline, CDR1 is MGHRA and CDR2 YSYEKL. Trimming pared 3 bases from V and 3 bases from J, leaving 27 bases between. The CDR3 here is CASSHTGADVNTGLYEQYF. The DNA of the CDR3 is TGCGCCAGCAGCCACACTGGGGCCGACGTCAATACCGGGCTCTACGAGCAGTACTTC.

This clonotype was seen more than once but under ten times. The CDR3, as DNA: TGTGCCAGCACGAGGGACAGTACCTACAATGAGCAGTTCTTC. Encoded protein: CASTRDSTYNEQFF. V gene TRBV6-5 combines with J gene TRBJ2-1, with 7 bases lining up with TRBD1. Per the germline V gene, CDR1 is MNHEY and CDR2 is SVGAGI. The CDR3 spans 14 residues. J gave up 2 bases and V 7 bases, and 5 bases lay outside the gene matches.

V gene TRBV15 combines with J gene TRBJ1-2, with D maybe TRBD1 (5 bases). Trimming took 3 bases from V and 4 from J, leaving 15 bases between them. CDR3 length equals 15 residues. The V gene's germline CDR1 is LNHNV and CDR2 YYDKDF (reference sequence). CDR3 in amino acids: CATSREQARGYGYTF. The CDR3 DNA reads TGTGCCACCAGCAGGGAACAGGCGAGGGGCTATGGCTACACCTTC.

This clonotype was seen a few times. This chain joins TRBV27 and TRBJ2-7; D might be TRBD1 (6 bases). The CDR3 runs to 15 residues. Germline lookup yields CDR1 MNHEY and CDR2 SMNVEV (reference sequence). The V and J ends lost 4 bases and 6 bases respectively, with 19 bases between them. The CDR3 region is CASSYRTGNLREQYF. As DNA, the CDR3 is TGTGCCAGCAGTTATCGAACAGGGAATCTCCGCGAGCAGTACTTC.

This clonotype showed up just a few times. The CDR3 protein is CASSLAIGAAYEQYF. The CDR3 DNA reads TGTGCCAGCAGCTTAGCGATCGGGGCCGCCTACGAGCAGTACTTC. The V call is TRBV7-2, the J call TRBJ2-7; D tentatively reads TRBD1 or TRBD2 (5 bases each). The CDR3 covers 15 residues. The V gene's germline CDR1 is SGHTA and CDR2 FQGNSA. V lost 0 bases, J lost 2 bases, and 11 bases lay in between.

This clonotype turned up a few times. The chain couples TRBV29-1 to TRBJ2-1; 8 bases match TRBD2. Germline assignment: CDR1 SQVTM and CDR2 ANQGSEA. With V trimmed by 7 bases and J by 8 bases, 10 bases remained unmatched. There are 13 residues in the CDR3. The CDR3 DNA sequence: TGCAGCGCCCATAGCGGGAAGGGCTATGAGCAGTTCTTC. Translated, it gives CSAHSGKGYEQFF.

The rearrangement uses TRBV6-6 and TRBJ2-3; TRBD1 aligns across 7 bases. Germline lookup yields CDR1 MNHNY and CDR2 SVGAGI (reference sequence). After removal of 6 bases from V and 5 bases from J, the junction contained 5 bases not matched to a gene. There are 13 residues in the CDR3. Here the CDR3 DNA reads TGTGCCAGCAGCAAGGGGGCTGGAGATACGCAGTATTTT. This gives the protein CASSKGAGDTQYF.

Here the CDR3 reads CSASLPSHADPFNYGYTF. In nucleotides, the CDR3 is TGCAGTGCTAGTCTACCTTCCCACGCCGACCCTTTTAACTATGGCTACACCTTC. The rearrangement uses TRBV20-1 and TRBJ1-2; D is unresolved. The germline V gene encodes CDR1 DFQATT and CDR2 SNEGSKA (reference sequence). V was pared by 3 bases and J by 1 base, with 24 bases between. This CDR3 comprises 18 residues.

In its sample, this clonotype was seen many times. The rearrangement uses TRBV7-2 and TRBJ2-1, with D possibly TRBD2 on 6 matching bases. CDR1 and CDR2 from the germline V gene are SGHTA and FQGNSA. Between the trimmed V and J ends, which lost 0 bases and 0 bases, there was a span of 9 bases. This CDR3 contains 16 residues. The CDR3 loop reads CASSLARAGSYNEQFF. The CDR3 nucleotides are TGTGCCAGCAGCTTAGCGCGAGCGGGCTCCTACAATGAGCAGTTCTTC.

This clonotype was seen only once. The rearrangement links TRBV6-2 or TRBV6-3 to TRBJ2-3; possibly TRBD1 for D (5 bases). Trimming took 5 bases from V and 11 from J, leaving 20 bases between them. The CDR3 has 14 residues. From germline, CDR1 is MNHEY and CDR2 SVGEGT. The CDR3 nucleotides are TGTGCCAGCAGTAGGGGCAGTCGCGTAGGGATGCAGTATTTT. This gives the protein CASSRGSRVGMQYF.

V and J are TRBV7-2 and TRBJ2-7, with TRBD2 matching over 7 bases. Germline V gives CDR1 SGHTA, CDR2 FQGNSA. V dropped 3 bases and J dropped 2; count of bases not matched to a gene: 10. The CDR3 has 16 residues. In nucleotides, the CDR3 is TGTGCCAGCAGCTTGGCGAGTAGCGGGTACGCCTACGAGCAGTACTTC. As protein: CASSLASSGYAYEQYF.

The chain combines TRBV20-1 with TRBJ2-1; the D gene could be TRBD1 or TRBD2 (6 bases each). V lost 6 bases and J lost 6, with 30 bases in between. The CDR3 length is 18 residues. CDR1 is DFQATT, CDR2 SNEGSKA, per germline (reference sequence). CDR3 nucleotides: TGCAGTGCCAGGGATTGGGTCAGAGGGGGGCCATCAGGCAATGAGCAGTTCTTC. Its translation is CSARDWVRGGPSGNEQFF.

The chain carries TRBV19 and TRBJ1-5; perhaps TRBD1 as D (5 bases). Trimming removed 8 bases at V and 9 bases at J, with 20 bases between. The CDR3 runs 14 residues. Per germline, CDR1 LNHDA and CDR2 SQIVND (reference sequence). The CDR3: CASRPLGGGPPQHF. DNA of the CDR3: TGTGCCAGTCGCCCCCTGGGGGGGGGTCCGCCCCAGCATTTT.

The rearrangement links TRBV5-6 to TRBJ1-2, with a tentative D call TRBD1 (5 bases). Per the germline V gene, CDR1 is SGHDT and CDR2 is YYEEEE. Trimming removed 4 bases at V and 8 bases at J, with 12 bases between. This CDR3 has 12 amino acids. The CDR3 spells CASSRRGNGYTF. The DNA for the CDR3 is TGTGCCAGCAGCCGGAGGGGTAACGGCTACACCTTC.

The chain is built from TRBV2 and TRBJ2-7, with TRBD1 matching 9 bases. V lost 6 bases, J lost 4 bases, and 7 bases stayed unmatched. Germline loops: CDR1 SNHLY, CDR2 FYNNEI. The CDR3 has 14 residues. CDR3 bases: TGTGCCAGCAGAAGACAGGGGGTTTCGTACGAGCAGTACTTC. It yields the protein CASRRQGVSYEQYF.

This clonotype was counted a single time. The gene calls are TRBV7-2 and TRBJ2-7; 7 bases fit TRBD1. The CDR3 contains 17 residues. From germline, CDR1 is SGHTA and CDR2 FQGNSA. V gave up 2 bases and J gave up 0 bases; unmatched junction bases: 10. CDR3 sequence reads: CASSLFLPGQSSYEQYF. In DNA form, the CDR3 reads TGTGCCAGCAGCTTATTTCTGCCGGGACAGAGCTCCTACGAGCAGTACTTC.

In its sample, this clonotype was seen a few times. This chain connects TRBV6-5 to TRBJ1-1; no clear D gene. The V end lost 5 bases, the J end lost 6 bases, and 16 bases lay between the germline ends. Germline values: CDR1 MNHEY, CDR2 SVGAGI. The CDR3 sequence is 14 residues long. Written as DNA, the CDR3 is TGTGCCAGCAGTACCCGGGCCCTGAAGGCTGAAGCTTTCTTT. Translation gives CASSTRALKAEAFF.

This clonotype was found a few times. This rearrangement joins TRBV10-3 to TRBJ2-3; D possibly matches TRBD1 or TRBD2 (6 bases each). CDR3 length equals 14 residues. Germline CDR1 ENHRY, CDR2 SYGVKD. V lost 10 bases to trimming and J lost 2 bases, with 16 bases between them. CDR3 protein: CATHDRRDTDTQYF. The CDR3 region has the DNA TGTGCCACCCACGACAGGAGGGACACAGATACGCAGTATTTT.

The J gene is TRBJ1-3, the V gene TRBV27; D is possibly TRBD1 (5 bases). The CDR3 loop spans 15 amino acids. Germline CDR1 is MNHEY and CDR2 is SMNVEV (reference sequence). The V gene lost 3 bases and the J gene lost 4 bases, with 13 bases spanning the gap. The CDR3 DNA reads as TGTGCCAGCAGTTTCTCAGGGCCGGTCGGAAACACCATATATTTT. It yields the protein CASSFSGPVGNTIYF.

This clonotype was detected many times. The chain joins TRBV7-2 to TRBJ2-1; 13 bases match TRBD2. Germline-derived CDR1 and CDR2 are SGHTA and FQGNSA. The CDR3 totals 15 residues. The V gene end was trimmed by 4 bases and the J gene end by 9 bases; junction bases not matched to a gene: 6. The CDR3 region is CASSSQLAGGSEQFF. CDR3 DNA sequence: TGTGCCAGCAGCTCGCAACTAGCGGGAGGGAGTGAGCAGTTCTTC. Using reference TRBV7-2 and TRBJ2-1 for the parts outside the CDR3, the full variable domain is GAGVSQSPSNKVTEKGKDVELRCDPISGHTALYWYRQSLGQGLEFLIYFQGNSAPDKSGLPSDRFSAERTGGSVSTLTIQRTQQEDSAVYLCASSSQLAGGSEQFFGPGTRLTVL.

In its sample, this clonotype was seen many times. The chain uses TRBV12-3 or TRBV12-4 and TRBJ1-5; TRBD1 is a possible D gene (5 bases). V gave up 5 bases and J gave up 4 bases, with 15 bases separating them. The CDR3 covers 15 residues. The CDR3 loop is CASSRGGSGNQPQHF. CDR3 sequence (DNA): TGTGCCAGCAGTCGGGGGGGTAGCGGGAATCAGCCCCAGCATTTT.

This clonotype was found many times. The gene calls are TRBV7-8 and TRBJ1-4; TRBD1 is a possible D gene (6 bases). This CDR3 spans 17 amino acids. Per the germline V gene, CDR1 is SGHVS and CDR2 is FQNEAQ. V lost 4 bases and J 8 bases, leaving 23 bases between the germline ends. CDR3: CASSSYYRVAMGEKLFF. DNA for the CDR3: TGTGCCAGCAGCTCCTACTACAGGGTTGCCATGGGCGAAAAACTGTTTTTT.